This TCR beta chain was recovered during a study of brain T cells in children with intractable seizures. Study-wide results and caveats: Clones missing pre-surgery may reflect undersampling of that blood sample.

Time point described: blood from clinic visit 5 months post-surgery; TSC patient then seizure free. Sequencing was limited to surgery cases with top T cell transcript signatures in brain tissue. Before surgery, patients took at least one anti-epileptic drug. Generated by immunoSEQ multiplex PCR, the TCRdb table keeps only in-frame clones and is missing some. Seen here are 300,000 to 400,000 clones, about 94% observed once, and the top ten hold about 5.8%. Turning to this clone: Its antigen is not known.

CDR1 and CDR2 from the germline V gene are SGHAT and FQNNGV. With 4 bases removed from V and 3 bases from J, the gap between germline ends came to 13 bases. CDR3 length: 15 residues. The clonotype originates from a boy under three years old with tuberous sclerosis and intractable seizures. The V gene is TRBV11-2, the J gene TRBJ2-1; the D is unclear. Sequencing used peripheral blood, obtained 4 to 5 months after surgery. The CDR3 DNA reads TGTGCCAGCAGCTCAATGAAGGGTCGCTACAATGAGCAGTTCTTC. Its protein product is CASSSMKGRYNEQFF.